This T cell receptor (beta chain) is from a study of OX40 agonist ivuxolimab in advanced cancers. This clone has a handful of counts. What it binds is not known. Regarding the study as a whole: Circulating CD4+ and CD8+ T cells showed clonal expansion by week 6 at 0.1 to 3.0 mg/kg. Expanded clones belonging to CD8+ T cells outnumbered, on average, those of CD4+.

Sequencing used immunoSEQ multiplex PCR; TCRdb keeps in-frame clones, though not all of them. Among 80,000 to 95,000 clones listed, around 90% were seen once. Trimming left V 5 bases short and J 2 bases short, with 13 bases between. The CDR3 length is 15 residues. CDR1 is KGHSH, CDR2 LQKENI, per germline. The receptor's source is an adult with an advanced solid tumor such as melanoma, head and neck, liver or kidney cancer. This rearrangement joins TRBV18 to TRBJ2-1; tentative D call: TRBD2 (6 bases). This specimen was CD4+ or CD8+ T cells sorted from blood, taken in a trial of the OX40 agonist ivuxolimab. The CDR3 DNA is TGTGCCAGCTCAGGGGACTCCTCAACCTACAATGAGCAGTTCTTC. This sequence encodes CASSGDSSTYNEQFF.